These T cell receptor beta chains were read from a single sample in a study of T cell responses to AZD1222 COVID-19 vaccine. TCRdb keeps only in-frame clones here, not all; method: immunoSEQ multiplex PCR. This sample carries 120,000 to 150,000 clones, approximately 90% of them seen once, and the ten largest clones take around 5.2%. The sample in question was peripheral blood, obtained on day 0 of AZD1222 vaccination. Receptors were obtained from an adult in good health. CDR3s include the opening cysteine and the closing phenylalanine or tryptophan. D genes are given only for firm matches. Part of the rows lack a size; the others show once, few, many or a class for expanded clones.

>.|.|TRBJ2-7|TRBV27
TGTGCCAGCAGTTTATCGGGGGGAGTCTACGAGCAGTACTTC
CASSLSGGVYEQYF
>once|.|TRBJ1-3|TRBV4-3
TGCGCCAGCAGCCAAGAGCCCCCGGGGCAGTTTAGGGGAAACACCATATATTTT
CASSQEPPGQFRGNTIYF
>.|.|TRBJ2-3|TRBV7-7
TGTGCTAGCAGCTTAGACGCCAGGGGTACAGATACGCAGTATTTT
CASSLDARGTDTQYF
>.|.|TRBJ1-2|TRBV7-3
TGTGCCAGCAGCTTAGGTCAGGGATATGGCTACACCTTC
CASSLGQGYGYTF
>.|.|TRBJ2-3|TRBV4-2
TGTGCCAGCAGACAGGGAAAATACACAGATACGCAGTATTTT
CASRQGKYTDTQYF
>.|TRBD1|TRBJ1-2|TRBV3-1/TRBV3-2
TGTGCCAGCAGCTTACGGGACAGGGCCGGCTACACCTTC
CASSLRDRAGYTF
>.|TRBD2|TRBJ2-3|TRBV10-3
TGTGCCATCCGAGGGACTAGCGGTAGCACAGATACGCAGTATTTT
CAIRGTSGSTDTQYF
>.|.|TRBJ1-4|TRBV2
TGTGCCAGCAGTGAAGCGGTGGGAAATGAAAAACTGTTTTTT
CASSEAVGNEKLFF
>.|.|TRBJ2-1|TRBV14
TGTGCCAGCAGCCAAGAGGCTGGAAGGCTTTGGGATGAGCAGTTCTTC
CASSQEAGRLWDEQFF
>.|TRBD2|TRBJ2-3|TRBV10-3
TGTGCCATCAGTGATAGCGGGGGGCTCACAGATACGCAGTATTTT
CAISDSGGLTDTQYF
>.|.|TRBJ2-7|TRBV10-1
TGCGCCAGCAGTGAGTCCAGGGCGGAATACGAGCAGTACTTC
CASSESRAEYEQYF
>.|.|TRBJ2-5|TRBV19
TGTGCCAGTAGTATAGTTGAGGGCTGGGAGACCCAGTACTTC
CASSIVEGWETQYF
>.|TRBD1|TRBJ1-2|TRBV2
TGTGCCAGCAGTGAAGCCTACAGGGGTGGTGACTATGGCTACACCTTC
CASSEAYRGGDYGYTF
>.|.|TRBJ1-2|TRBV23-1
TGCGCCAGCAGTCAAGCGGGGCAGTGGATCTATGGCTACACCTTC
CASSQAGQWIYGYTF
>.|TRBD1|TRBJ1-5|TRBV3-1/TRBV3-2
TGTGCCAGCAGCCAAGATAGGACAGGGGGTCAGCCCCAGCATTTT
CASSQDRTGGQPQHF
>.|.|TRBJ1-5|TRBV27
TGTGCCAGCAGGGATGGTGGACGCAATCAGCCCCAGCATTTT
CASRDGGRNQPQHF
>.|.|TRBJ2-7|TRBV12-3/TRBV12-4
TGTGCCAGCAGTTTAGCGGGAAACTACGAGCAGTACTTC
CASSLAGNYEQYF
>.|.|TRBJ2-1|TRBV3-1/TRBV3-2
TGTGCCAGCAGCCAGCAGGGGCCCTACAATGAGCAGTTCTTC
CASSQQGPYNEQFF
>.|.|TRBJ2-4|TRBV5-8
TGTGCCAGCAGCCCTCAGGTCGTCGGCCAGTACTTC
CASSPQVVGQYF
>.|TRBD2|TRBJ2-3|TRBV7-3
TGTGCCAGCAGCTTAGGGACTATGGGCACAGATACGCAGTATTTT
CASSLGTMGTDTQYF
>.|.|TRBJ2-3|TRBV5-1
TGCGCCAGCAGAGACCCAACAGCGTCGCCGGATACGCAGTATTTT
CASRDPTASPDTQYF
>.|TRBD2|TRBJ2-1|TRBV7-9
TGTGCCAGCAGCTTCGACTCTAGCGGGGGGGACGAGCAGTTCTTC
CASSFDSSGGDEQFF
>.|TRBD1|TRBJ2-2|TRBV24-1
TGTGCCACCAGTGATTTCAGTGGCAGGGGGTTCGGCGGGGAGCTGTTTTTT
CATSDFSGRGFGGELFF
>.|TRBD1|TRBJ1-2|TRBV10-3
TGTGCCATCAGCCTCGACAGGGATGGCTACACCTTC
CAISLDRDGYTF
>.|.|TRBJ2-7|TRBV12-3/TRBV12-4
TGTGCCAGCAGTGACAGTAACTCCTACGAGCAGTACTTC
CASSDSNSYEQYF
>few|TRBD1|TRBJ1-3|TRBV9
TGTGCCAGCAGCGTTTCTCCTCCGGGACAGTCTGGAAACACCATATATTTT
CASSVSPPGQSGNTIYF
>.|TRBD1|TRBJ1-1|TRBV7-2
TGTGCCAGCAGCTTAAGCAGGGGGACTGAAGCTTTCTTT
CASSLSRGTEAFF
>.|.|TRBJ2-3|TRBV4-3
TGCGCCAGCAGCCAAGAGAGGGGGGGTGTGGATACGCAGTATTTT
CASSQERGGVDTQYF
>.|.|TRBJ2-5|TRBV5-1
TGCGCCAGCAGCTACGAGGACAGTTACCAAGAGACCCAGTACTTC
CASSYEDSYQETQYF
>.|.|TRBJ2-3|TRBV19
TGTGCCAGTAGTATGAGGTGGAGCGGGCTTACAGATACGCAGTATTTT
CASSMRWSGLTDTQYF
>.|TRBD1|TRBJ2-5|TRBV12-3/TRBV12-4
TGTGCCAGCAGATTAACAGGGGGAGAGACCCAGTACTTC
CASRLTGGETQYF